This T cell receptor beta chain was documented in a study of molecular identifiers for immune sequencing clone quantification. Background on the study: Replicates split RNA from about 20,000 or 100,000 naive CD8 cells five ways, and the researchers sequenced four portions. General study points: Under 1% of molecules in naive cells, but over 99% of effector molecules, belonged to clones above 20 RNA copies. Clone sizes that are highly expanded could be underestimated when identical TCR molecules share a barcode.

For this clonotype: Its antigen remains unknown.

Naive CD8 T cells were sorted, and the gate applied was CD8+CD4-CCR7+CD45RA+. TCRdb passed the PCR reads through MiXCR, listing each CDR3 protein once. The sample has approximately 590,000 distinct CDR3 sequences; approximately 24% are singletons. Germline CDR1 and CDR2: MNHEY and SMNVEV (reference sequence). CDR3 length equals 14 residues. The ends were cut back, 6 bases at V and 7 bases at J, with 13 bases in the middle. The J gene is TRBJ1-6, the V gene TRBV27; a weak D match, TRBD1 (6 bases). Sequenced: naive CD8+ T cells from blood, with Jurkat cell RNA spiked in. The subset denotes: FACS-sorted CD8+CD4-CCR7+CD45RA+ naive T cells. The receptor comes from a human donor in good health. Some libraries in this study had Jurkat cell RNA spiked in. The CDR3 DNA sequence: TGTGCCAGCAGACTGACAGGAGACAATTCACCCCTCCACTTT. Amino acid sequence: CASRLTGDNSPLHF.